This TCR beta chain was identified during a study of T cell clones after liver transplantation. TCRdb's table, derived via immunoSEQ multiplex PCR, lists solely in-frame clones and lacks some. There are 50,000 or so clones in the sample; 65% to 80% occur only once, and about a tenth lies in the top ten. The CDR3 loop spans 16 amino acids. The germline V and J ends were trimmed by 4 bases and 0 bases, with 13 bases remaining between them. Germline V CDR1 and CDR2: MNHNS, SASEGT. This clone appeared a few times. The sequence was obtained from a human patient who received a liver transplant. The T cells may come from the graft donor. J is TRBJ1-3 and V is TRBV6-1, with D possibly being TRBD1 (6 bases). The sequenced sample was CD4+ T cells from blood, obtained more than 52 months after liver transplant. The CDR3 loop is CASSVQIQGSGNTIYF. The CDR3 DNA reads TGTGCCAGCAGTGTCCAGATACAGGGCTCTGGAAACACCATATATTTT.